This T cell receptor (beta chain) is from a study of shared clonotypes between healthy human individuals. The CDR3 runs 14 residues. V lost 5 bases and J lost 8; bases outside the gene matches: 11. Germline CDR1 SGHTA, CDR2 FQGNSA. Assay: immunoSEQ multiplex PCR; the TCRdb copy retains only in-frame clones and omits some. The sample shows 600,000 to 800,000 clones, approximately 77% of them seen only once. The V call is TRBV7-2, the J call TRBJ1-1, with 7 bases matching TRBD1. Sequencing used memory CD4+ T cells sorted from blood. Subset specified: CD45RA-negative fraction. The source is a woman in her 30s in good health. The CDR3, as DNA: TGTGCCAGCAGCGTTTATAGGGGGCCCTGGGAAGCTTTCTTT. Its protein is CASSVYRGPWEAFF.